The 15 T cell receptor beta chains presented below share a single source sample, sequenced in a study of blood T cell repertoires in COVID-19. Only in-frame clones appear in the TCRdb table, and some are missing; sequencing was by immunoSEQ multiplex PCR. The sample lists roughly 70,000 clones; about 87% were seen once. Input material: peripheral blood. These receptor sequences come from a woman aged 80 or older with active COVID-19.

This clone came up once. This CDR3 is CASSQGLAGVYEQYF. DNA for the CDR3: TGTGCCAGCAGCCAAGGCTTAGCGGGAGTATACGAGCAGTACTTC. The J gene is TRBJ2-7, the V gene TRBV3-1 (or the pseudogene TRBV3-2), with 9 bases matching TRBD2. Germline-derived CDR1 and CDR2 are LGHDT and YNNKEL (reference sequence). The CDR3 has 15 amino acids. With V trimmed by 1 base and J by 4 bases, 5 bases remained unmatched.

The V and J genes are TRBV3-1 (or the pseudogene TRBV3-2) and TRBJ1-3; D gene unclear. Germline V gives CDR1 LGHDT, CDR2 YNNKEL (reference sequence). The V and J ends lost 0 bases and 7 bases respectively, with 16 bases between them. The CDR3 totals 16 residues. The CDR3 nucleotides are TGTGCCAGCAGCCAAGATCCCCCTATTCGCGGGAACACCATATATTTT. This translates into CASSQDPPIRGNTIYF.

In its sample, this clone was seen a few times. This chain uses TRBV19 with TRBJ2-2; 9 nucleotides align to TRBD1. The CDR3 runs 16 residues. In germline, CDR1 is LNHDA, CDR2 SQIVND (reference sequence). J gave up 3 bases and V 6 bases, and 8 bases lay outside the gene matches. CDR3 coding DNA: TGTGCCAGTAGCTCAACGGGGACAGGGCACACCGGGGAGCTGTTTTTT. Encoded protein: CASSSTGTGHTGELFF.

The rearrangement links TRBV7-2 to TRBJ2-6; D is uncertain. The CDR3 is 15 residues long. Germline values: CDR1 SGHTA, CDR2 FQGNSA. Trimming took 5 bases from V and 0 from J, leaving 8 bases between them. This chain's CDR3 is CASSPQFSGANVLTF. CDR3 DNA sequence: TGTGCCAGCAGCCCTCAGTTCTCTGGGGCCAACGTCCTGACTTTC.

CDR3 protein: CASSQEGRPQFF. The CDR3 region has the DNA TGTGCCAGCAGCCAAGAGGGGCGGCCGCAGTTCTTC. The chain carries TRBV3-1 (or the pseudogene TRBV3-2) and TRBJ2-1; D perhaps matches TRBD1 (5 bases). CDR1 is LGHDT, CDR2 YNNKEL, per germline (reference sequence). This CDR3 has 12 residues. The V and J ends lost 0 bases and 12 bases respectively, with 9 bases between them.

This rearrangement joins TRBV7-2 to TRBJ2-1; 10 bases fit TRBD2. The germline gives CDR1 SGHTA, CDR2 FQGNSA. Trimming at V came to 3 bases and at J to 14 bases, leaving 7 bases not matched to a gene. The CDR3 is 13 residues long. The CDR3, as DNA: TGTGCCAGCAGCTTGTTGGATAGCGGGAGGAAGTTCTTC. This gives the protein CASSLLDSGRKFF.

The chain couples TRBV6-2 or TRBV6-3 to TRBJ2-2, with 8 bases that match TRBD2. Unmatched junction bases numbered 8, after V lost 5 bases and J lost 3 bases. The CDR3 is 16 residues long. Germline V gene data show CDR1 as MNHEY and CDR2 as SVGEGT. The CDR3 DNA follows: TGTGCCAGCAGTAAGAGACTAGCGCTCGACACCGGGGAGCTGTTTTTT. It is translated as CASSKRLALDTGELFF.

The V call is TRBV9, the J call TRBJ2-1; 8 nucleotides match TRBD2. The junction had 15 bases not matched to a gene; V was cut back by 2 bases and J by 8 bases. The CDR3 runs to 17 residues. CDR1 is SGDLS, CDR2 YYNGEE, per germline. CDR3 coding DNA: TGTGCCAGCAGCGTCTCTAGCGGGCGGCCGATGGGGGATGAGCAGTTCTTC. Translation gives CASSVSSGRPMGDEQFF.

V gene TRBV4-2 combines with J gene TRBJ1-3; D is unresolved. The V and J ends lost 0 bases and 0 bases respectively, with 12 bases between them. The CDR3 extends over 17 amino acids. Germline loops: CDR1 LGHNA, CDR2 YNFKEQ. The CDR3 loop is CASSQERRDNSGNTIYF. Written as DNA, the CDR3 is TGTGCCAGCAGCCAAGAACGTCGCGACAACTCTGGAAACACCATATATTTT.

The chain combines TRBV7-8 with TRBJ1-6, with 7 bases aligning to TRBD1. Germline trimming cut 3 bases from V and 10 bases from J; bases unmatched to any gene: 9. The CDR3 covers 15 residues. Germline V lookup: CDR1 SGHVS, CDR2 FQNEAQ. Here the CDR3 DNA reads TGTGCCAGCAGCTTTGTCGACAGGGTGGGATCACCCCTCCACTTT. As protein: CASSFVDRVGSPLHF.

J is TRBJ1-5 and V is TRBV4-1; TRBD1 is a possible D gene (5 bases). The CDR3 has 17 amino acids. CDR1 is MGHRA, CDR2 YSYEKL, per germline. The germline V and J ends were trimmed by 1 base and 1 base, with 14 bases remaining between them. The CDR3 region is CASSQGPSAGSNQPQHF. The CDR3 bases are TGCGCCAGCAGCCAAGGGCCTAGTGCAGGGAGCAATCAGCCCCAGCATTTT.

The sample holds one count of this clone. The chain employs TRBV6-6 and TRBJ2-1; TRBD2 matches at 7 bases. CDR1 is MNHNY, CDR2 SVGAGI, per germline (reference sequence). Trimming cost V 3 bases and J 3 bases; bases outside gene matches: 8. The CDR3 totals 16 residues. The CDR3 reads CASSYSMASGYNEQFF. The CDR3 DNA follows: TGTGCCAGCAGTTATAGTATGGCTAGCGGCTACAATGAGCAGTTCTTC.

V and J are TRBV2 and TRBJ2-7, with a possible D match to TRBD2 (5 bases). This CDR3 spans 13 amino acids. Germline V lookup: CDR1 SNHLY, CDR2 FYNNEI. Trimming took off 10 bases at V and 0 bases at J, with 13 bases between the two ends. CDR3 coding DNA: TGTGCCACCCGGGGAGACGACTCCTACGAGCAGTACTTC. Amino acids: CATRGDDSYEQYF.

This rearrangement joins TRBV18 to TRBJ2-7, with 7 bases matching TRBD2. Germline CDR1 KGHSH, CDR2 LQKENI. Trimming took 0 bases from V and 5 from J; bases not matched to a gene: 4. The CDR3 sequence is 14 residues long. The CDR3 loop is CASSPPGGSHEQYF. The CDR3 DNA reads TGTGCCAGCTCACCACCCGGCGGGAGTCACGAGCAGTACTTC.

The chain has TRBV2 and TRBJ2-4; unclear D gene. Germline V gives CDR1 SNHLY, CDR2 FYNNEI. The V end was cut by 3 bases, the J end by 6 bases, with 9 bases between. The length of the CDR3 is 13 residues. As DNA, the CDR3 is TGTGCCAGCAGTGATTTAGACTCAAACATTCAGTACTTC. As protein: CASSDLDSNIQYF.